A selection of T cell receptor beta chains follows, all from one sample in a study of radiotherapy plus CTLA-4 blockade in lung cancer. Libraries were prepared by immunoSEQ multiplex PCR; TCRdb keeps only in-frame clonotypes and omits some of them. Of tens of thousands of clones in the sample, approximately 70% were seen once. Sequences were derived from peripheral blood, sampled from a patient treated with radiotherapy plus ipilimumab. The receptor set was obtained from a human donor with non-small cell lung cancer who had stable disease on radiotherapy plus ipilimumab. Each CDR3 is given with its conserved first and last residue. A D gene is named only where the DNA matches it firmly. Clone size is given for some rows only: seen once, a few or many times, or a class if the clone is expanded.

d_call	clone_size	v_call	j_call	cdr3_nt	cdr3_aa
.	.	TRBV7-6	TRBJ1-2	TGTGCCAGCAGCTTAGGGGCCGTGGACTATGGCTACACCTTC	CASSLGAVDYGYTF
TRBD1	.	TRBV27	TRBJ1-3	TGTGCCAGCAGAAGGACAGGTGGAAACACCATATATTTT	CASRRTGGNTIYF
.	.	TRBV10-3	TRBJ1-1	TGTGCCATCAGTGAGTCGGGGGGTTGGGATGAGGTTGGAACTGAAGCTTTCTTT	CAISESGGWDEVGTEAFF
.	.	TRBV5-1	TRBJ1-2	TGCGCCAGCAGCCCGTGGGCCGCTAATAACTATGGCTACACCTTC	CASSPWAANNYGYTF
.	few	TRBV7-8	TRBJ2-1	TGTGCCAGCAGCTTAATCCAGGGGAGGAAAACCTACAATGAGCAGTTCTTC	CASSLIQGRKTYNEQFF
TRBD1	.	TRBV5-4	TRBJ2-2	TGTGCCAGCAGCTTGCAGGGGGTCACCGGGGAGCTGTTTTTT	CASSLQGVTGELFF
TRBD2	.	TRBV4-1	TRBJ2-2	TGCGCCAGCAGCTTCGGGACTAGGGGTACCGGGGAGCTGTTTTTT	CASSFGTRGTGELFF
.	.	TRBV30	TRBJ1-2	TGTGCCTGGAGTGTACCCTGGGGCAGGGAGGTAGAAGGCTACACCTTC	CAWSVPWGREVEGYTF
.	.	TRBV7-4	TRBJ1-1	TGTGCCAGCAGCTTAGTCGGAAACACTGAAGCTTTCTTT	CASSLVGNTEAFF
TRBD1	once	TRBV4-1	TRBJ2-6	TGCGCCAGCAGCCGCCCCCCGGGACAGGACTCTGGGGCCAACGTCCTGACTTTC	CASSRPPGQDSGANVLTF
TRBD1	.	TRBV5-5	TRBJ2-7	TGTGCCAGCAGCTTGCCCCTGGGGACAGTACAGTACGAGCAGTACTTC	CASSLPLGTVQYEQYF
TRBD1	.	TRBV6-1	TRBJ2-7	TGTGCCAGCACCACAGGGGGCAACGTCCACGAGCAGTACTTC	CASTTGGNVHEQYF
.	few	TRBV28	TRBJ2-5	TGTGCCAGCAGCTCGTATTCCTGGACCCAGTACTTC	CASSSYSWTQYF
.	.	TRBV2	TRBJ2-7	TGTGCCAGCAGTCCCCAAGCCCTGAAGGGCTACGAGCAGTACTTC	CASSPQALKGYEQYF
.	.	TRBV6-6	TRBJ1-5	TGTGCCAGCCTAACTAGCGGCAATCAGCCCCAGCATTTT	CASLTSGNQPQHF
.	.	TRBV5-1	TRBJ2-7	TGCGCCAGCAAAAGGCAGGGGCAGCAGTACTTC	CASKRQGQQYF
.	few	TRBV28	TRBJ2-1	TGTGCCAGCAGTTCGCTCGGGACTCCTGTGCTATATGAGCAGTTCTTC	CASSSLGTPVLYEQFF
TRBD2	few	TRBV19	TRBJ2-5	TGTGCCAGTAGTGTATCCACGACTAGCGGCCAAGAGACCCAGTACTTC	CASSVSTTSGQETQYF
.	few	TRBV5-6	TRBJ2-1	TGTGCCAGCAGCCGGGCGGGCCTGTTACCCTACAATGAGCAGTTCTTC	CASSRAGLLPYNEQFF
.	.	TRBV6-4	TRBJ2-2	TGTGCCAGCAGTAATATCAGGGGAACCGGGGAGCTGTTTTTT	CASSNIRGTGELFF